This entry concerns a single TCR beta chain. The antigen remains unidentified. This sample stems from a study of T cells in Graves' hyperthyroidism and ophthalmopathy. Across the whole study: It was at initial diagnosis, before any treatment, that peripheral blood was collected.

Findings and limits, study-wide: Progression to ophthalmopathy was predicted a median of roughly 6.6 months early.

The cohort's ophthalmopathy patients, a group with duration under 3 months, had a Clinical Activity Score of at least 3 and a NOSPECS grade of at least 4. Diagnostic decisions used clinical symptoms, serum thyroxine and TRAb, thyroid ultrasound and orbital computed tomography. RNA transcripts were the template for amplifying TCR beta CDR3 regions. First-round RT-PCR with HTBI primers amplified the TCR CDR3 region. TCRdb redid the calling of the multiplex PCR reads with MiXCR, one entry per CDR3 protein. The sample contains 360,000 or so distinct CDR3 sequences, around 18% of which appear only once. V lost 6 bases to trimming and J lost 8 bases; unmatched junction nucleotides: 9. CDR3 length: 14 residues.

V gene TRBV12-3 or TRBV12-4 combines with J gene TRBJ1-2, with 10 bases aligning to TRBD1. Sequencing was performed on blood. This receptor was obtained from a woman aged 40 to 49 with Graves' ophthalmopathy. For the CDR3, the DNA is TGTGCCAGCAGCCGGGACAGGGGAGGGTACGGCTACACCTTC. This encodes CASSRDRGGYGYTF.